This T cell receptor (beta chain) was captured in a study of CD8 T cells in Susac syndrome. TEMRA cells were FACS-enriched, and CD8+ and CD4+ T cells were isolated negatively. Whole-study results and caveats: An acknowledgment was made by the study that its TCR sequencing and HLA analysis involved relatively few individuals.

Reverse transcription used roughly 0.45 to 1 ug RNA and random hexamers. TCRdb used MiXCR to reprocess the immunoSEQ multiplex PCR reads, holding one entry per CDR3 protein. The sample has more than 200,000 distinct CDR3 sequences, 80% to 95% seen once; the top ten hold roughly 0.13%. With regard to this clonotype: The target antigen is unknown.

The clonotype was recovered from a human donor with multiple sclerosis. The sequenced sample consisted of CD8+ T cells from PBMCs.

The CDR3 coding sequence is TGTGCCAGCAGCTTCCTGACTAGCGGGGGTTACAATGAGCAGTTCTTC. This codes for CASSFLTSGGYNEQFF. The gene calls are TRBV11-2 and TRBJ2-1; 12 bases map to TRBD2. CDR3 length: 16 amino acids. Per the germline V gene, CDR1 is SGHAT and CDR2 is FQNNGV. V lost 3 bases, J lost 4 bases, and 4 bases stayed unmatched. The whole variable domain, filled in from reference TRBV11-2 and TRBJ2-1, reads EAGVAQSPRYKIIEKRQSVAFWCNPISGHATLYWYQQILGQGPKLLIQFQNNGVVDDSQLPKDRFSAERLKGVDSTLKIQPAKLEDSAVYLCASSFLTSGGYNEQFFGPGTRLTVL.